These T cell receptor beta chains were read from a single sample in a study of T-cell memory formation after mild COVID-19. TCRdb processed the 5' RACE reads anew with MiXCR; each CDR3 protein has one entry. The data show some 130,000 distinct CDR3 sequences, with about 18% seen just once and 4.5% to 6.5% held by the top ten. The sequenced material came from PBMCs or a T cell subset sorted from them (not recorded which). These TCRs come from a man between 18 and 35 years old who had mild COVID-19 (a few samples of this study predate the infection). Cell type and time point are not known. Both conserved end residues are part of each CDR3.

14	TRBV7-8	TRBJ2-5	CASSALGEQETQYF
15	TRBV4-3	TRBJ1-3	CASSQEIHSGNTIYF
17	TRBV20-1	TRBJ2-5	CSARDPETRGGPETQYF
15	TRBV12-3/TRBV12-4	TRBJ2-2	CASRLTGGVTGELFF
14	TRBV7-2	TRBJ1-2	CASSRNQGNYGYTF
14	TRBV11-2	TRBJ2-3	CASSRDFDTDTQYF
15	TRBV10-3	TRBJ2-5	CAISESTSDQETQYF
16	TRBV7-2	TRBJ2-1	CASSLEAAGGYNEQFF
14	TRBV5-1	TRBJ2-1	CASSWVTPPNEQFF
15	TRBV11-2	TRBJ2-7	CASTPRQGGPYEQYF
14	TRBV10-3	TRBJ2-5	CAISEVKSGETQYF
14	TRBV12-3/TRBV12-4	TRBJ1-1	CASSGQGEPNLAFF
14	TRBV10-3	TRBJ1-1	CAFKSGTGDTEAFF
14	TRBV7-7	TRBJ2-2	CASSPGTAPGELFF
13	TRBV7-9	TRBJ2-3	CASHSGNTDTQYF
11	TRBV7-9	TRBJ2-5	CASSSDETQYF
13	TRBV6-5	TRBJ1-1	CASSYGRDTEAFF
16	TRBV7-9	TRBJ2-1	CASSPGSSGVYNEQFF
13	TRBV3-1	TRBJ2-1	CASSPRERGEQFF
13	TRBV29-1	TRBJ1-5	CSVMGQNNQPQHF
14	TRBV6-5	TRBJ1-4	CASSYAGPGRGLFF
11	TRBV29-1	TRBJ2-2	CSAWTGGELFF
14	TRBV28	TRBJ1-1	CASTPGGRPLEAFF
15	TRBV27	TRBJ1-5	CASSPITTGNQPQHF
14	TRBV7-3	TRBJ2-7	CASSPTGDSYEQYF
13	TRBV12-3/TRBV12-4	TRBJ2-1	CASSPGGWNEQFF
15	TRBV11-2	TRBJ2-4	CASSTQTIAKNIQYF
14	TRBV20-1	TRBJ1-2	CSLFDSLSPYGYTF
14	TRBV10-3	TRBJ1-4	CAIAKTGEQEKLFF
14	TRBV18	TRBJ1-6	CASSPATGDSPLHF
12	TRBV2	TRBJ2-3	CASTREGDTQYF
15	TRBV4-2	TRBJ1-3	CASSQGDSSGNTIYF
13	TRBV5-1	TRBJ1-2	CASSLEEFYGYTF
14	TRBV5-1	TRBJ2-1	CASSGGQPYNEQFF
13	TRBV11-2	TRBJ1-5	CASSLDLRQPQHF
13	TRBV11-2	TRBJ1-2	CASSLDYTDGYTF
15	TRBV20-1	TRBJ2-1	CSAFHRDRVLREQFF
17	TRBV6-2/TRBV6-3	TRBJ1-5	CASRTGTVNYSNQPQHF
15	TRBV7-2	TRBJ2-5	CASSFSGSGVETQYF
19	TRBV15	TRBJ1-5	CATSRVGGGRLASNQPQHF
13	TRBV3-1	TRBJ2-1	CASTPSERGEQFF
15	TRBV5-1	TRBJ2-2	CASSTGQPNTGELFF
19	TRBV5-8	TRBJ2-3	CASRWTSGGHPFSTDTQYF
15	TRBV28	TRBJ2-2	CASSWTGADLGELFF
15	TRBV5-1	TRBJ2-5	CASSLAGNSQETQYF
15	TRBV6-5	TRBJ1-4	CASSRDRATNEKRFF